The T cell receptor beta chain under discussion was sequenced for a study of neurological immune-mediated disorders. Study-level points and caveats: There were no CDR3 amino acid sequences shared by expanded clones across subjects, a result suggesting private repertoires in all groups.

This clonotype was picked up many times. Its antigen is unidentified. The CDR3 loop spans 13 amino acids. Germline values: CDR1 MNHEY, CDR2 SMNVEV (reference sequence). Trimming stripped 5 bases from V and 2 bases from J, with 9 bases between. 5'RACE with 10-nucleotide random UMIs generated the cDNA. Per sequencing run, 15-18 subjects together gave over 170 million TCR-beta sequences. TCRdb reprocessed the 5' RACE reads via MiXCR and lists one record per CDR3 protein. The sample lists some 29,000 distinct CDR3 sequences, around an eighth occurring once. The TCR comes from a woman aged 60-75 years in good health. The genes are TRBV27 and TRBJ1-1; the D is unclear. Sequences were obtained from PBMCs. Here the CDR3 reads CASSPPGNTEAFF. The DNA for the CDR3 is TGTGCCAGCAGTCCCCCGGGTAACACTGAAGCTTTCTTT.